Each of the 5 T cell receptor beta chains below was sequenced from the same sample in a study of CD8 T cells in Susac syndrome. Random hexamers were used to reverse transcribe an amount of roughly 0.5 to 1 ug RNA. One entry per CDR3 protein, called by TCRdb with MiXCR from the immunoSEQ multiplex PCR reads. The table lists about 250,000 distinct CDR3 sequences, 80% to 95% of them singletons. The source material was CD4+ T cells from PBMCs. These receptors originate from a human donor with multiple sclerosis.

The chain uses TRBV12-3 or TRBV12-4 and TRBJ1-1; no clear D gene. V gave up 4 bases and J gave up 8 bases, with 11 bases separating them. This CDR3 is 12 amino acids long. As DNA, the CDR3 is TGTGCCAGCAGTTCCCGAATCGAGGAAGCTTTCTTT. Translated, it gives CASSSRIEEAFF.

The chain uses TRBV20-1 and TRBJ2-7; 10 bases are shared with TRBD2. Germline lookup yields CDR1 DFQATT and CDR2 SNEGSKA (reference sequence). CDR3 length: 15 residues. J gave up 4 bases and V 5 bases, and 11 bases lay outside the gene matches. The CDR3, as DNA: TGCAGTGCTCACCCGGCTAGCGGGGGACTGTACGAGCAGTACTTC. Encoded protein: CSAHPASGGLYEQYF.

V usage is TRBV7-2 and J usage is TRBJ1-5; weak D call: TRBD1 (6 bases). The CDR3 is 15 amino acids. The V gene's germline CDR1 is SGHTA and CDR2 FQGNSA. V was shortened by 3 bases and J by 0 bases, with 9 bases between the two germline ends. CDR3 sequence (DNA): TGTGCCAGCAGCTTCGCAGGGGATAGCAATCAGCCCCAGCATTTT. The encoded protein is CASSFAGDSNQPQHF.

The chain uses TRBV29-1 and TRBJ1-1; D is uncertain. Germline V CDR1 and CDR2: SQVTM, ANQGSEA. The V end was cut by 4 bases, the J end by 4 bases, with 4 bases between. The CDR3 totals 10 residues. This chain's CDR3 is CSVVGTEAFF. The CDR3 region has the DNA TGCAGCGTTGTGGGCACTGAAGCTTTCTTT.

The rearrangement joins TRBV5-1 to TRBJ2-5, with D possibly being TRBD1 (5 bases). Germline assignment: CDR1 SGHRS and CDR2 YFSETQ. Between the trimmed V and J ends, which lost 6 bases and 2 bases, there was a span of 17 bases. This CDR3 spans 15 amino acids. CDR3 residues: CASTSAATDQETQYF. Here the CDR3 DNA reads TGCGCCAGCACCTCCGCTGCGACAGATCAAGAGACCCAGTACTTC.